Below, 15 T cell receptor beta chains from the same sample are listed, as sequenced in a study of beta chain features in type 1 diabetes. Overall study results and limits: Shorter TCRB CDR3s, moderately but significantly so, were found in Type 1 diabetes patients in all four CD4+ subsets.

Expressed TCRB transcripts were sequenced after all isolated RNA was converted to cDNA. TCRdb keeps only in-frame clones here, not all; method: immunoSEQ multiplex PCR. The sample records over 600,000 clones, roughly an eighth being singletons. These TCRs' antigens remain unknown. The sequenced material came from naive CD4+ T cells from blood. Receptors originate from a man aged 25-40 years with type 1 diabetes.

This clone was counted only a few times. This chain links TRBV14 with TRBJ2-5; 7 bases are a match to TRBD1. Germline-derived CDR1 and CDR2 are SGHDN and FVKESK. Trimming cost V 4 bases and J 2 bases; bases outside gene matches: 4. The CDR3 sequence is 14 residues long. DNA for the CDR3: TGTGCCAGCAGCCGCCGGACAGGACAAGAGACCCAGTACTTC. It translates to CASSRRTGQETQYF.

This clone was counted between two and nine times. The rearrangement joins TRBV28 to TRBJ2-2; D gene unclear. In germline, CDR1 is MDHEN, CDR2 SYDVKM. V lost 2 bases and J lost 2, with 6 bases in between. This CDR3 is built from 14 residues. In DNA, the CDR3 is TGTGCCAGCAGTTTAGGGGTAAACACCGGGGAGCTGTTTTTT. This codes for CASSLGVNTGELFF.

This clone has a handful of counts. The chain recombines TRBV12-5 with TRBJ2-3; D gene unclear. Germline CDR1 is LGHNT and CDR2 is FRNRAP. The CDR3 is 17 residues long. Trimming stripped 3 bases from V and 1 base from J, with 17 bases between. The CDR3 bases are TGTGCTAGTGGTTTCAAGATAGTGGGGTTTGGCACAGATACGCAGTATTTT. This translates into CASGFKIVGFGTDTQYF.

V and J are TRBV6-5 and TRBJ2-2, with TRBD2 matching 7 bases. Trimming removed 7 bases from V and 4 bases from J; junction bases left unmatched: 3. The germline gives CDR1 MNHEY, CDR2 SVGAGI. CDR3 length: 13 amino acids. The CDR3 loop reads CASTGRVTGELFF. In DNA form, the CDR3 reads TGTGCCAGCACTGGGAGGGTCACCGGGGAGCTGTTTTTT.

This clone was detected only a few times. The V gene is TRBV7-9, the J gene TRBJ2-7, with D uncertain. Deletions cut 7 bases from V and 3 bases from J, with 19 bases between. The CDR3 length is 15 residues. The germline V gene has CDR1 SEHNR and CDR2 FQNEAQ (reference sequence). The CDR3 DNA follows: TGTGCCAGCATGCCTGGTAGTATGGACCTCTACGAGCAGTACTTC. It specifies CASMPGSMDLYEQYF. Full variable domain (remainder filled in from reference TRBV7-9 and TRBJ2-7): DTGVSQNPRHKITKRGQNVTFRCDPISEHNRLYWYRQTLGQGPEFLTYFQNEAQLEKSRLLSDRFSAERPKGSFSTLEIQRTEQGDSAMYLCASMPGSMDLYEQYFGPGTRLTVT.

This clone was seen a handful of times. V is TRBV7-6 and J is TRBJ1-6; 7 bases match TRBD1. CDR1 and CDR2 from the germline V gene are SGHVS and FNYEAQ. V shed 3 bases, J shed 7 bases, and the junction held 6 bases outside the gene matches. The CDR3 has 15 amino acids. CDR3 DNA sequence: TGTGCCAGCAGCTTTACAGGGGTCGTCAATTCACCCCTCCACTTT. It translates to CASSFTGVVNSPLHF.

The chain combines TRBV7-3 with TRBJ2-3; D ambiguous. The germline CDR1 and CDR2 sequences are SGHTA and FQGTGA. CDR3 length equals 12 residues. The V end was cut by 4 bases, the J end by 6 bases, with 8 bases between. In nucleotides, the CDR3 is TGTGCCAGCAGCTCGGGCCGGGATACGCAGTATTTT. This translates into CASSSGRDTQYF.

This clone occurred a few times. This same CDR3 is encoded by further DNA sequences in the sample. The chain joins TRBV11-2 to TRBJ1-2, with 9 bases identical to TRBD1. The CDR3 covers 13 residues. V lost 3 bases to trimming and J lost 4 bases; unmatched junction nucleotides: 0. Germline V gene sequence: CDR1 SGHAT, CDR2 FQNNGV. The CDR3 region has the DNA TGTGCCAGCAGCTTGGGACAGGGCTATGGCTACACCTTC. This translates into CASSLGQGYGYTF.

There are a few counts of this clone. This chain connects TRBV13 to TRBJ2-1; 9 bases agree with TRBD2. Trimming at V came to 1 base and at J to 4 bases, leaving 8 bases not matched to a gene. The CDR3 loop spans 17 amino acids. Germline V gives CDR1 PRHDT, CDR2 FYEKMQ (reference sequence). The CDR3 DNA sequence: TGTGCCAGCAGCTTAGTTGCGGGGGGGCTGTGGTACAATGAGCAGTTCTTC. Its translation: CASSLVAGGLWYNEQFF. The variable domain in full, completed from reference TRBV13 and TRBJ2-1, reads AAGVIQSPRHLIKEKRETATLKCYPIPRHDTVYWYQQGPGQDPQFLISFYEKMQSDKGSIPDRFSAQQFSDYHSELNMSSLELGDSALYFCASSLVAGGLWYNEQFFGPGTRLTVL.

This clone has only a few counts. The J gene is TRBJ1-2, the V gene TRBV11-1; D perhaps matches TRBD1 (6 bases). Germline V gene sequence: CDR1 SGHAT, CDR2 FQDESV (reference sequence). The CDR3 loop spans 13 amino acids. V was pared by 5 bases and J by 8 bases, with 15 bases between. CDR3 DNA: TGTGCCAGCAGCATACAGGGTGCTCTCGGCTACACCTTC. It encodes CASSIQGALGYTF.

J is TRBJ1-1 and V is TRBV7-3; D is possibly TRBD1 (5 bases). Trimming removed 5 bases from V and 2 bases from J, with 15 bases in between. CDR1 and CDR2 (germline): SGHTA, FQGTGA. The CDR3 extends over 15 amino acids. The CDR3 protein is CASSPSRGHNTEAFF. CDR3 in DNA: TGTGCCAGCAGCCCCTCGAGGGGTCACAACACTGAAGCTTTCTTT.

There are a few counts of this clone. The CDR3 here is CASSSVYHNEQFF. In DNA form, the CDR3 reads TGTGCCAGCAGCTCCGTTTACCACAATGAGCAGTTCTTC. The chain couples TRBV9 to TRBJ2-1; the D is unclear. Trimming left V 4 bases short and J 5 bases short, with 10 bases between. Germline V gives CDR1 SGDLS, CDR2 YYNGEE. There are 13 residues in the CDR3.

This chain uses TRBV9 with TRBJ2-7, with unresolved D. With 0 bases removed from V and 9 bases from J, the gap between germline ends came to 19 bases. Germline V gene sequence: CDR1 SGDLS, CDR2 YYNGEE. This CDR3 comprises 15 residues. CDR3 protein: CASSVDPTDLSRQYF. The CDR3 DNA is TGTGCCAGCAGCGTAGATCCCACAGACCTCTCCCGGCAGTACTTC.

This clone has just a few counts. Other DNA sequences in this sample translate to the same CDR3. The gene calls are TRBV29-1 and TRBJ1-2; 7 nucleotides match TRBD1. Germline V lookup: CDR1 SQVTM, CDR2 ANQGSEA. The J segment lost 8 bases and the V segment lost 0 bases, leaving 9 bases of the junction unmatched. The CDR3 runs to 14 residues. This CDR3 reads CSVEDPHRGIGYTF. The CDR3 DNA reads as TGCAGCGTTGAAGATCCGCACAGGGGAATCGGCTACACCTTC.

This chain joins TRBV27 and TRBJ1-2; D may be TRBD1 (5 bases). V lost 5 bases, J lost 2 bases, and 9 bases lay in between. Germline CDR1 reads MNHEY; CDR2 reads SMNVEV (reference sequence). The CDR3 consists of 13 residues. The CDR3 is CASSLGHNYGYTF. DNA of the CDR3: TGTGCCAGCAGTCTCGGACACAACTATGGCTACACCTTC.